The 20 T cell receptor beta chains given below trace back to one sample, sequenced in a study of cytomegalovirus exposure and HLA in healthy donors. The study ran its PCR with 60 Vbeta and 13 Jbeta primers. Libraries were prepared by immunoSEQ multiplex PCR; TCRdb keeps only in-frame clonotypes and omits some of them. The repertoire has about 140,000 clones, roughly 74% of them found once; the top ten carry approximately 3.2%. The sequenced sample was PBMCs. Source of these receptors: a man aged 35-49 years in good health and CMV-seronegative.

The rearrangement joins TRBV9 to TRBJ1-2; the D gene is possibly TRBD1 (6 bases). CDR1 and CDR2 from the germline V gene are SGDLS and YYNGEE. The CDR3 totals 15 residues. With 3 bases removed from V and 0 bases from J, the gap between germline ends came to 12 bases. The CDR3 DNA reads TGTGCCAGCAGCGAGGGGGGGACTTCTAACTATGGCTACACCTTC. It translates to CASSEGGTSNYGYTF.

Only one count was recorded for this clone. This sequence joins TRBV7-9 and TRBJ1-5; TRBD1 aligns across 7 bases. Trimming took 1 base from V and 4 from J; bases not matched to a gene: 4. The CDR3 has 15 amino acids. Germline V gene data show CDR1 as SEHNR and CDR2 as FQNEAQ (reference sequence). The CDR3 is CASSLEGRGNQPQHF. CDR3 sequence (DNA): TGTGCCAGCAGCTTAGAGGGCAGGGGGAATCAGCCCCAGCATTTT.

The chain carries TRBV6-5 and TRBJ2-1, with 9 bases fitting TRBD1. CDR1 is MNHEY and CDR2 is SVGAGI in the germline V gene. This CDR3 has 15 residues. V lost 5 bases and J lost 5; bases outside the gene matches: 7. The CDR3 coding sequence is TGTGCCAGCAGTATTCCGGGACAGGGAAACAATGAGCAGTTCTTC. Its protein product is CASSIPGQGNNEQFF.

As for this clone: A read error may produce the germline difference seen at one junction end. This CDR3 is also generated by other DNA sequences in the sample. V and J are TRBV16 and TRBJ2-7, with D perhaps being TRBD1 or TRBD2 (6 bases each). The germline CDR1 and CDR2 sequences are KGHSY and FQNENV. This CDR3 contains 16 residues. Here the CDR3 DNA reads TGCGCCAGCAGCCAATCGGGGGCCGCCAGCTCCTACGAGCAGTACTTC. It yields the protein CASSQSGAASSYEQYF. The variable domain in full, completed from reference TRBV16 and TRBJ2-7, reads GEEVAQTPKHLVRGEGQKAKLYCAPIKGHSYVFWYQQVLKNEFKFLISFQNENVFDETGMPKERFSAKCLPNSPCSLEIQATKLEDSAVYFCASSQSGAASSYEQYFGPGTRLTVT.

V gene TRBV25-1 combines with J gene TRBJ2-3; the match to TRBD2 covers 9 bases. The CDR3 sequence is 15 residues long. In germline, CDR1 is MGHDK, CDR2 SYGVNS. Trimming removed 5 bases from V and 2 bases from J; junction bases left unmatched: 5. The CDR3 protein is CASSLVAGDTDTQYF. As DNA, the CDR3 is TGTGCCAGCAGTTTAGTAGCGGGGGACACAGATACGCAGTATTTT.

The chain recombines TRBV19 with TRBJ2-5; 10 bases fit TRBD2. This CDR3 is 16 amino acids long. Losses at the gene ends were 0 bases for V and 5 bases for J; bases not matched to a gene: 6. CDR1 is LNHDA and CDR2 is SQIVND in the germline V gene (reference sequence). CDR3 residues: CASSIDRAGGHETQYF. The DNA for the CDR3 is TGTGCCAGTAGTATAGATAGAGCGGGGGGGCACGAGACCCAGTACTTC.

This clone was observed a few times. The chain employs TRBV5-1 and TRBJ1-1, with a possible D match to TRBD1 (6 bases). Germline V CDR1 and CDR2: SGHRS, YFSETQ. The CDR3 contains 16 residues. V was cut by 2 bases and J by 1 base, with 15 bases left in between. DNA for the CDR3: TGCGCCAGCAGCTTAAGGTCGGGACACCAGAACACTGAAGCTTTCTTT. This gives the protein CASSLRSGHQNTEAFF.

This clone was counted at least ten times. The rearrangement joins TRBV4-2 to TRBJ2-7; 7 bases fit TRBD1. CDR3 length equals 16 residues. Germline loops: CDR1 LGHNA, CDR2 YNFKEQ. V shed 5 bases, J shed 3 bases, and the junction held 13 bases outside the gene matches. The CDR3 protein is CASSAYRDSPIYEQYF. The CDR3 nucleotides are TGTGCCAGCAGCGCGTATCGGGACAGTCCTATCTACGAGCAGTACTTC.

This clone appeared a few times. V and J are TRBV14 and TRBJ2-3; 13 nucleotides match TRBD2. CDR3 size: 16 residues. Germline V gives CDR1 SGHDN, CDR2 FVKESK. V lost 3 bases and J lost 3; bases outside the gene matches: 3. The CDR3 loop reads CASSHRLAGGTDTQYF. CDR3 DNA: TGTGCCAGCAGCCACCGACTAGCGGGGGGAACAGATACGCAGTATTTT.

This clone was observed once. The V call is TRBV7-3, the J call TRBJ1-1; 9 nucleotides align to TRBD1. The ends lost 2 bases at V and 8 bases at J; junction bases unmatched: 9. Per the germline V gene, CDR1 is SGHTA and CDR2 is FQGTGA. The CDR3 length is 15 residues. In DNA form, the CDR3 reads TGTGCCAGCAGCTTATCCGGGACAGGGCGAACGGAAGCTTTCTTT. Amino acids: CASSLSGTGRTEAFF.

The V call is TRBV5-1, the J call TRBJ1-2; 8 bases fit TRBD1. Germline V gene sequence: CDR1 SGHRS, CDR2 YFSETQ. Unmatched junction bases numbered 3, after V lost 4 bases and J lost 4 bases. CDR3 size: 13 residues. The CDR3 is CASSTGGSYGYTF. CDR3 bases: TGCGCCAGCAGCACAGGGGGAAGCTATGGCTACACCTTC. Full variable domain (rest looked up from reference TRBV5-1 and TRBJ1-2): KAGVTQTPRYLIKTRGQQVTLSCSPISGHRSVSWYQQTPGQGLQFLFEYFSETQRNKGNFPGRFSGRQFSNSRSEMNVSTLELGDSALYLCASSTGGSYGYTFGSGTRLTVV.

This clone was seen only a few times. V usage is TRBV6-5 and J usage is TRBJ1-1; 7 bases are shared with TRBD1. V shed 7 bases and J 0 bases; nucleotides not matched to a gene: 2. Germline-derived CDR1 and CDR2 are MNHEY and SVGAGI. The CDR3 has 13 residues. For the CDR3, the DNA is TGTGCCAGCACCGACAGGGTGAACACTGAAGCTTTCTTT. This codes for CASTDRVNTEAFF.

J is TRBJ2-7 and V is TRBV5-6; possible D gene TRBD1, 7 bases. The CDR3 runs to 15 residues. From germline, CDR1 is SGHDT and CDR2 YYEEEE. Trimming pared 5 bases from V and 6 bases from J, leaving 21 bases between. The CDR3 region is CASSLEGGQWSEQYF. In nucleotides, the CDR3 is TGTGCCAGCAGTCTGGAGGGGGGACAGTGGAGCGAGCAGTACTTC.

The CDR3 nucleotides read TGCGCCAGCAGCTTGTTCGGGGAGGATACGCAGTATTTT. Encoded protein: CASSLFGEDTQYF. The chain uses TRBV5-1 and TRBJ2-3; weak D call: TRBD2 (5 bases). The V end lost 1 base, the J end lost 6 bases, and 9 bases lay between the germline ends. Germline V gives CDR1 SGHRS, CDR2 YFSETQ. CDR3 size: 13 residues.

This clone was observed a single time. The CDR3 DNA sequence: TGTGCCAGCAGTAGCGGGGGGGCCATTCGGGAGACCCAGTACTTC. Translation gives CASSSGGAIRETQYF. The chain carries TRBV27 and TRBJ2-5; 10 positions agree with TRBD2. The CDR3 runs to 15 residues. J was trimmed by 5 bases and V by 5 bases; bases with no gene match: 8. CDR1 is MNHEY, CDR2 SMNVEV, per germline (reference sequence).

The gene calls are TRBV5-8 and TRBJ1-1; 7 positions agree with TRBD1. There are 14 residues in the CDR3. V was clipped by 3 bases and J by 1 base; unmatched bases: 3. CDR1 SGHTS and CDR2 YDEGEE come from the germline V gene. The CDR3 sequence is CASSYDRENTEAFF. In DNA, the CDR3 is TGTGCCAGCAGCTACGACAGGGAGAACACTGAAGCTTTCTTT.

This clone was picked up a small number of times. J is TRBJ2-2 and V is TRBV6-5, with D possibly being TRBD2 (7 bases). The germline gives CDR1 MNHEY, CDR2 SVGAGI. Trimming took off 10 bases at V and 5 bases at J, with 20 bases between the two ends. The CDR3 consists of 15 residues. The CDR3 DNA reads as TGTGCCATTGGGGGGGCAGGGCGGAGGACCGGGGAGCTGTTTTTT. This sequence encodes CAIGGAGRRTGELFF.

Written as DNA, the CDR3 is TGTGCCTGGGGTACGCCCCGGGACTCATCCTACGAGCAGTACTTC. It encodes CAWGTPRDSSYEQYF. The chain is built from TRBV30 and TRBJ2-7; maybe TRBD2 (6 bases). V was pared by 5 bases and J by 1 base, with 18 bases between. Germline CDR1 is GTSNPN and CDR2 is SVGIG (reference sequence). The CDR3 has 15 residues.

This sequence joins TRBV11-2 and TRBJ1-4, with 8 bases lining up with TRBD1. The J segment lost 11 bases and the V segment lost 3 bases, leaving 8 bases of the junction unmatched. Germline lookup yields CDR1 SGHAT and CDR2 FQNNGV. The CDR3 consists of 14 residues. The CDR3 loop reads CASSFFQGAGKLFF. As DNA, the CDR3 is TGTGCCAGCAGCTTCTTTCAGGGGGCAGGGAAACTGTTTTTT.

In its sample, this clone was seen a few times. The CDR3 here is CASSGTQVSPLHF. The CDR3 nucleotides read TGTGCCAGCAGTGGAACACAGGTCTCACCCCTCCACTTT. J is TRBJ1-6 and V is TRBV25-1, with TRBD1 as a possible D gene (5 bases). V shed 4 bases and J shed 10 bases, with 11 bases lying between them. This CDR3 is built from 13 residues. CDR1 and CDR2 from the germline V gene are MGHDK and SYGVNS.